Included here is one T cell receptor beta chain sequence, with context. CDR1 LGHNA and CDR2 YSLEER come from the germline V gene. The CDR3 length is 15 residues. Trimming pared 3 bases from V and 5 bases from J, leaving 11 bases between. This specimen comes from a study of blood T cell repertoires in COVID-19. Study background: Samples of COVID-19 (acute and convalescent) were obtained from the United States, Italy and Spain.

How the authors handled the data: Reference gene primer amplification yielded estimated nucleated cell counts. The protocol was immunoSEQ multiplex PCR, while the TCRdb copy is restricted to in-frame clones and leaves out a portion. V and J calls and clone size are copied from that table; D and trimming were computed from the DNA. The repertoire holds 130,000 to 150,000 clones, with around 89% as singletons. Enrollees, about 18 to 100 years old, lived in around 23 US areas. Cohort assignment relied on participant-reported clinical history. Material: PBMCs or T cells enriched from blood (not recorded which). This clonotype was obtained from a woman aged 30 to 39 with acute COVID-19. The chain joins TRBV4-3 to TRBJ2-6; D call uncertain. This chain's CDR3 is CASSQSRGWANVLTF. CDR3 DNA sequence: TGCGCCAGCAGCCAGTCACGAGGCTGGGCCAACGTCCTGACTTTC.